This T cell receptor (beta chain) emerged from a study of long-term antiretroviral therapy in people with HIV. Run at survey level, the immunoSEQ assay was version v3.0. Sequencing was directed toward roughly 40,000-55,000 T-cell genomes in each sample. Produced via immunoSEQ multiplex PCR; TCRdb's table is partial and in-frame only. The table includes tens of thousands of clones, around three quarters detected once. As for this clone: Its antigen is not known.

The CDR3 is made up of 13 amino acids. Germline V lookup: CDR1 SNHLY, CDR2 FYNNEI. V was clipped by 8 bases and J by 6 bases, with 14 bases between them. Overall study findings and caveats: The range of CDR3 lengths in HIV repertoires proved narrower than that found in controls.

The chain has TRBV2 and TRBJ1-5; D is possibly TRBD1 (6 bases). The clonotype was recovered from a woman in her 40s with HIV. The specimen comprised unsorted PBMCs, sampled 0.5 years after starting antiretroviral therapy. CDR3 region: CASLSGVGQPQHF. The CDR3 DNA is TGTGCCAGCTTGTCAGGGGTCGGTCAGCCCCAGCATTTT.